What follows is one T cell receptor beta chain and its context. This specimen belongs to a study of beta chain features in type 1 diabetes. The study reverse transcribed the entire isolated RNA, so it sequenced expressed TCRB transcripts. Profiled with immunoSEQ multiplex PCR; TCRdb holds only in-frame clones, not every one. The repertoire includes around 430,000 clones, roughly 31% of them detected once, and 0.065% sits in the top ten. The germline CDR1 and CDR2 sequences are SGHRS and YFSETQ. With 2 bases removed from V and 3 bases from J, the gap between germline ends came to 9 bases. This CDR3 contains 14 residues.

Sequencing was carried out using naive CD4+ T cells from blood. The chain uses TRBV5-1 and TRBJ2-1, with no clear D. The clonotype originates from a man younger than 30 in good health. The CDR3 sequence: CASSFGSLYNEQFF. The CDR3 DNA is TGCGCCAGCAGCTTCGGAAGTCTCTACAATGAGCAGTTCTTC.